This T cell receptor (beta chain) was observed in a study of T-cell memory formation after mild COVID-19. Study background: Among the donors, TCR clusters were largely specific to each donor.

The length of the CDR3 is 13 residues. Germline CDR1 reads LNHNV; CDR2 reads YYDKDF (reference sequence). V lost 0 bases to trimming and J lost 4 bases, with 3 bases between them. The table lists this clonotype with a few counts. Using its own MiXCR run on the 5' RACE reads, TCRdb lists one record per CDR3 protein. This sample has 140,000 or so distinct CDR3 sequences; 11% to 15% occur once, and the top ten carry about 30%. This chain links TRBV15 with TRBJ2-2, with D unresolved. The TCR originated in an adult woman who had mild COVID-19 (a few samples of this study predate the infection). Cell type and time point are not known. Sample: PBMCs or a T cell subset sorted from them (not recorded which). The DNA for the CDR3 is TGTGCCACCAGCAGAGATCGCACCGGGGAGCTGTTTTTT. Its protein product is CATSRDRTGELFF.